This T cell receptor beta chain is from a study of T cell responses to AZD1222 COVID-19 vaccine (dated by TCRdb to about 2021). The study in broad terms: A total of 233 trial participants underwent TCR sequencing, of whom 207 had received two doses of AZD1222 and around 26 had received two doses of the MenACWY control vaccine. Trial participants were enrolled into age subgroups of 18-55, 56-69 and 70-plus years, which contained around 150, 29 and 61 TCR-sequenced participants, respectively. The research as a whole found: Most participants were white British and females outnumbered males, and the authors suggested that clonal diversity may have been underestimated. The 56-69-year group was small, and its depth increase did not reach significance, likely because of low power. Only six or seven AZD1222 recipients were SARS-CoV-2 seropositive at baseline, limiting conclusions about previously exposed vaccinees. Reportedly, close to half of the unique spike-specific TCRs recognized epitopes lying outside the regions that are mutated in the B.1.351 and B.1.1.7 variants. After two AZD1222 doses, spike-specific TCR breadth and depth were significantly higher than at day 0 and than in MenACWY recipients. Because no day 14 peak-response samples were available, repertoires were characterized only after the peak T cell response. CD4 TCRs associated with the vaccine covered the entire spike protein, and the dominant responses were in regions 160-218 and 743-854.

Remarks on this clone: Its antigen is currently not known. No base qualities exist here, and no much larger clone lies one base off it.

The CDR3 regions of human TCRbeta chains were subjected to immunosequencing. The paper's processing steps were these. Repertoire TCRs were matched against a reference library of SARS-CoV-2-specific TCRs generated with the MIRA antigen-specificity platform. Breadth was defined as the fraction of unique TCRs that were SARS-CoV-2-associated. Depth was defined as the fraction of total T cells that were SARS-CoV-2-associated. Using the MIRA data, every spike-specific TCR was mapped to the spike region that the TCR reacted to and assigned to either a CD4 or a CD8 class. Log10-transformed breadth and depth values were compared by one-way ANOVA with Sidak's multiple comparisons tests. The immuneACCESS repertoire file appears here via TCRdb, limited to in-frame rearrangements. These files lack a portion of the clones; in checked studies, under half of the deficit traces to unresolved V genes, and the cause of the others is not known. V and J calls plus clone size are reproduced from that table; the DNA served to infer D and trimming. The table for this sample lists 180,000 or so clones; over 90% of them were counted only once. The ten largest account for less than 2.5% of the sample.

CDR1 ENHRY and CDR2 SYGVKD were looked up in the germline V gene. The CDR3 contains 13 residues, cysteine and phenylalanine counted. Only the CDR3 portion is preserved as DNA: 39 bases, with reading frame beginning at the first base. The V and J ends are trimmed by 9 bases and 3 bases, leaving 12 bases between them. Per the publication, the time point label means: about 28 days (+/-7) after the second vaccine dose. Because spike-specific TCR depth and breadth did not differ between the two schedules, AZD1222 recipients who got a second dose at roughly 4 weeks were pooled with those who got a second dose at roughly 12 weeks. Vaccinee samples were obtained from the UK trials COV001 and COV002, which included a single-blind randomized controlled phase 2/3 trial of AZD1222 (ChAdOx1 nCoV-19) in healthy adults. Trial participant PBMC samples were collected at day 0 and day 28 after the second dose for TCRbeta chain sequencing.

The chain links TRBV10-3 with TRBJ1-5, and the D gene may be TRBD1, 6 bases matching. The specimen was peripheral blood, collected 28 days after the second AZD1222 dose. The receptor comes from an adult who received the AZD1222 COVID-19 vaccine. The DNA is TGTGCCATAGCCCGGGACAACAATCAGCCCCAGCATTTT. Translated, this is CAIARDNNQPQHF.